One sample yielded the 27 T cell receptor beta chains listed below, sequenced in a study of shared clonotypes between healthy human individuals. CD8 cells classed as naive were CD45RO-negative and positively selected for CCR7, excluding terminally differentiated effector memory CD45RA+ cells. Repertoires were generated with immunoSEQ multiplex PCR, while TCRdb's copy carries only in-frame clones and drops some. The table lists around 610,000 clones, around 96% of them singletons. Sequencing was done on a sample of naive CD8+ T cells sorted from blood. Every receptor here comes from a woman aged 25 to 39 in good health.

This sequence joins TRBV27 and TRBJ2-1; 8 positions agree with TRBD2. After removal of 3 bases from V and 10 bases from J, the junction contained 5 bases not matched to a gene. Germline V gene lookup returns CDR1 MNHEY and CDR2 SMNVEV (reference sequence). This CDR3 has 13 residues. CDR3 sequence reads: CASSFATSVEQFF. Here the CDR3 DNA reads TGTGCCAGCAGTTTTGCGACTAGCGTGGAGCAGTTCTTC.

This sequence joins TRBV5-4 and TRBJ1-2, with 9 bases identical to TRBD1. The germline V gene has CDR1 SGHNT and CDR2 YYREEE (reference sequence). The CDR3 has 15 residues. Losses at the gene ends were 3 bases for V and 7 bases for J; bases not matched to a gene: 10. CDR3 bases: TGTGCCAGCAGCTGGGGCGGGGACAGGGCAGCTGGCTACACCTTC. This codes for CASSWGGDRAAGYTF.

The chain recombines TRBV11-2 with TRBJ2-3; no clear D. The CDR3 sequence is 16 residues long. The germline V gene encodes CDR1 SGHAT and CDR2 FQNNGV. V shed 1 base and J shed 2 bases, with 13 bases lying between them. CDR3 sequence (DNA): TGTGCCAGCAGCTTAGGAAGCATTCTCTTCACAGATACGCAGTATTTT. It yields the protein CASSLGSILFTDTQYF.

In nucleotides, the CDR3 is TGTGCCAGCAGCTGGGGCTATAAGGCCCCGGTGGACTATGGCTACACCTTC. It specifies CASSWGYKAPVDYGYTF. V usage is TRBV7-8 and J usage is TRBJ1-2, with D perhaps matching TRBD1 (5 bases). The CDR3 loop spans 17 amino acids. V gave up 4 bases and J gave up 3 bases, with 21 bases separating them. Germline assignment: CDR1 SGHVS and CDR2 FQNEAQ. Using reference TRBV7-8 and TRBJ1-2 for the parts outside the CDR3, the full variable domain is GAGVSQSPRYKVAKRGQDVALRCDPISGHVSLFWYQQALGQGPEFLTYFQNEAQLDKSGLPSDRFFAERPEGSVSTLKIQRTQQEDSAVYLCASSWGYKAPVDYGYTFGSGTRLTVV.

J is TRBJ1-1 and V is TRBV9, with D tentatively TRBD1 (5 bases). The length of the CDR3 is 14 residues. Looked up from germline, CDR1 is SGDLS and CDR2 is YYNGEE. Trimming removed 4 bases from V and 0 bases from J, with 10 bases in between. The CDR3 sequence is CASSQGSLNTEAFF. For the CDR3, the DNA is TGTGCCAGCAGCCAGGGATCATTGAACACTGAAGCTTTCTTT.

V and J are TRBV27 and TRBJ2-1; D is unclear. Germline V gene sequence: CDR1 MNHEY, CDR2 SMNVEV (reference sequence). Trimming shortened V by 0 bases and J by 10 bases, and 10 bases separated the two germline ends. The CDR3 totals 13 residues. The CDR3 here is CASSLSPQREQFF. The CDR3 DNA reads as TGTGCCAGCAGTTTATCTCCCCAACGGGAGCAGTTCTTC.

The rearrangement joins TRBV2 to TRBJ1-2, with 9 bases aligning to TRBD1. V lost 0 bases to trimming and J lost 8 bases; unmatched junction nucleotides: 13. The V gene's germline CDR1 is SNHLY and CDR2 FYNNEI. The CDR3 is 17 amino acids. CDR3 sequence reads: CASSEALQGQGVWGYTF. CDR3 sequence (DNA): TGTGCCAGCAGTGAAGCGCTTCAGGGACAGGGAGTCTGGGGCTACACCTTC. Drawing the rest from reference TRBV2 and TRBJ1-2, the complete variable domain is EPEVTQTPSHQVTQMGQEVILRCVPISNHLYFYWYRQILGQKVEFLVSFYNNEISEKSEIFDDQFSVERPDGSNFTLKIRSTKLEDSAMYFCASSEALQGQGVWGYTFGSGTRLTVV.

The chain carries TRBV28 and TRBJ2-7, with 10 bases identical to TRBD2. CDR3 size: 15 residues. Per the germline V gene, CDR1 is MDHEN and CDR2 is SYDVKM. Trimming at V came to 7 bases and at J to 3 bases, leaving 9 bases not matched to a gene. CDR3 sequence reads: CASNSRTSGYYEQYF. As DNA, the CDR3 is TGTGCCAGCAACTCCCGGACTAGCGGCTACTACGAGCAGTACTTC.

The genes are TRBV4-2 and TRBJ2-3, with TRBD2 identical over 11 bases. The CDR3 has 18 residues. J gave up 2 bases and V 0 bases, and 7 bases lay outside the gene matches. Germline lookup yields CDR1 LGHNA and CDR2 YNFKEQ. CDR3 sequence reads: CASSQELAGERNTDTQYF. Here the CDR3 DNA reads TGTGCCAGCAGCCAAGAACTAGCGGGAGAGCGAAACACAGATACGCAGTATTTT.

The chain couples TRBV7-9 to TRBJ2-5; D gene uncertain. The DNA matches TRBJ2-7 better at its end, which makes the J call doubtful. Germline CDR1 SEHNR, CDR2 FQNEAQ (reference sequence). The CDR3 consists of 13 residues. CDR3 coding DNA: TGTGCCAGCAGCCAAGGCGGTCCGCCCGAGCAGTACTTC. Translation: CASSQGGPPEQYF.

This rearrangement joins TRBV28 to TRBJ1-1, with D maybe TRBD1 (5 bases). Germline V gene sequence: CDR1 MDHEN, CDR2 SYDVKM. Trimming cost V 8 bases and J 0 bases, with 22 bases left between them. The length of the CDR3 is 17 residues. For the CDR3, the DNA is TGTGCCAGCCGAGGAGGTGGGGTTGGACACGTGAACACTGAAGCTTTCTTT. This codes for CASRGGGVGHVNTEAFF.

Regarding this clone: A junction end diverges from the germline sequence, so it may reflect a read error. The genes are TRBV27 and TRBJ2-3; 9 bases line up with TRBD2. CDR3 length: 11 residues. CDR1 is MNHEY, CDR2 SMNVEV, per germline (reference sequence). CDR3 in amino acids: CASSSGSSGSF. CDR3 DNA: TGTGCCAGCAGTTCAGGGAGTAGCGGGAGTTTT.

The rearrangement joins TRBV2 to TRBJ2-5; 7 bases line up with TRBD2. The V segment lost 8 bases and the J segment 5 bases; nucleotides outside the gene matches: 11. CDR1 SNHLY and CDR2 FYNNEI come from the germline V gene. The CDR3 covers 14 residues. In nucleotides, the CDR3 is TGTGCCAGCCTTGAGGAGGCGGGAGCGGAGACCCAGTACTTC. It yields the protein CASLEEAGAETQYF.

J is TRBJ2-7 and V is TRBV11-2, with D perhaps TRBD2 (6 bases). V shed 5 bases and J shed 3 bases, with 14 bases lying between them. Germline V gives CDR1 SGHAT, CDR2 FQNNGV. The CDR3 is 14 amino acids. In nucleotides, the CDR3 is TGTGCCAGCAGCCTGAGGACTAAAGGCTACGAGCAGTACTTC. Protein product: CASSLRTKGYEQYF.

The rearrangement uses TRBV6-1 and TRBJ2-1; D is perhaps TRBD1 or TRBD2 (5 bases each). Between the trimmed V and J ends, which lost 7 bases and 15 bases, there was a span of 13 bases. Germline loops: CDR1 MNHNS, CDR2 SASEGT. CDR3 length: 10 residues. In DNA, the CDR3 is TGTGCCAGCATGGGACCCCCCCCGTTCTTC. Its translation: CASMGPPPFF.

This chain uses TRBV19 with TRBJ1-5, with a weak D call TRBD1 (5 bases). Germline-derived CDR1 and CDR2 are LNHDA and SQIVND (reference sequence). The CDR3 sequence is 15 residues long. The ends were cut back, 3 bases at V and 0 bases at J, with 9 bases in the middle. DNA for the CDR3: TGTGCCAGTAGTATTCTGCAGGGTAGCAATCAGCCCCAGCATTTT. Its protein is CASSILQGSNQPQHF.

The rearrangement uses TRBV2 and TRBJ2-1; TRBD1 matches 8 bases. Germline assignment: CDR1 SNHLY and CDR2 FYNNEI. Trimming cost V 8 bases and J 4 bases; bases outside gene matches: 13. CDR3 length equals 16 residues. CDR3 loop: CASLGGDRPPYNEQFF. CDR3 coding DNA: TGTGCCAGCTTAGGCGGGGACAGGCCCCCTTACAATGAGCAGTTCTTC.

The J gene is TRBJ2-7, the V gene TRBV10-3; 8 bases line up with TRBD2. Germline trimming cut 6 bases from V and 5 bases from J; bases unmatched to any gene: 6. The CDR3 totals 13 residues. The germline gives CDR1 ENHRY, CDR2 SYGVKD. The CDR3 sequence is CAISSGTSNEQYF. CDR3 bases: TGTGCCATCAGCTCCGGGACTAGTAACGAGCAGTACTTC.

The rearrangement links TRBV5-4 to TRBJ1-5; tentatively, D is TRBD1 (5 bases). Germline assignment: CDR1 SGHNT and CDR2 YYREEE (reference sequence). Trimming shortened V by 1 base and J by 6 bases, and 8 bases separated the two germline ends. This CDR3 has 13 amino acids. The CDR3 DNA sequence: TGTGCCAGCAGCTTGAGCGGGGCTCAGCCCCAGCATTTT. Translating it yields CASSLSGAQPQHF.

V is TRBV6-5 and J is TRBJ1-4; D ambiguous. The germline V and J ends were trimmed by 2 bases and 12 bases, with 13 bases remaining between them. The length of the CDR3 is 13 residues. Germline-derived CDR1 and CDR2 are MNHEY and SVGAGI. The CDR3 protein is CASSYHRMKELFF. The CDR3 nucleotides read TGTGCCAGCAGTTACCACCGAATGAAAGAACTGTTTTTT.

The CDR3 reads CASSQDWGLAGEQYF. The CDR3 DNA reads as TGTGCCAGCAGCCAAGACTGGGGACTAGCAGGGGAGCAGTACTTC. The rearrangement joins TRBV4-2 to TRBJ2-7; 9 nucleotides line up with TRBD2. CDR1 is LGHNA, CDR2 YNFKEQ, per germline. V shed 0 bases and J 7 bases; nucleotides not matched to a gene: 7. This CDR3 is built from 15 residues.

V and J are TRBV11-2 and TRBJ2-3; D is perhaps TRBD2 (5 bases). This CDR3 spans 15 amino acids. The V gene lost 5 bases and the J gene lost 0 bases, with 12 bases spanning the gap. Germline CDR1 is SGHAT and CDR2 is FQNNGV. Written as DNA, the CDR3 is TGTGCCAGCAGCGAACTAGTTTCGAGCACAGATACGCAGTATTTT. As protein: CASSELVSSTDTQYF.

V gene TRBV27 combines with J gene TRBJ2-7, with TRBD2 matching 10 bases. The J segment lost 6 bases and the V segment lost 6 bases, leaving 11 bases of the junction unmatched. CDR3 length: 15 amino acids. Germline V gene lookup returns CDR1 MNHEY and CDR2 SMNVEV (reference sequence). CDR3 loop: CASRHTSGIVSEQYF. In nucleotides, the CDR3 is TGTGCCAGCAGACACACTAGCGGGATTGTCTCCGAGCAGTACTTC.

This clone has only one observation. The chain carries TRBV9 and TRBJ2-3; no firm D call. The CDR3 loop spans 16 amino acids. The ends were cut back, 4 bases at V and 6 bases at J, with 21 bases in the middle. Looked up from germline, CDR1 is SGDLS and CDR2 is YYNGEE. The CDR3 DNA sequence: TGTGCCAGCAGCACCCGACTCTCTCTAGAGTATGATACGCAGTATTTT. Its protein is CASSTRLSLEYDTQYF.

The gene calls are TRBV28 and TRBJ2-5; the match to TRBD2 covers 9 bases. The DNA matches TRBJ2-7 better at its end, which makes the J call doubtful. Germline V gives CDR1 MDHEN, CDR2 SYDVKM. The CDR3 covers 15 residues. The CDR3 spells CASSTKKRGAYEQYF. As DNA, the CDR3 is TGTGCCAGCAGTACAAAAAAGCGGGGGGCCTACGAGCAGTACTTC.

The J gene is TRBJ2-5, the V gene TRBV7-9, with 8 bases that match TRBD1. CDR3 length: 15 residues. V shed 5 bases, J shed 3 bases, and the junction held 8 bases outside the gene matches. Germline CDR1 and CDR2: SEHNR and FQNEAQ (reference sequence). CDR3 DNA: TGTGCCAGCAGCACCCCCACAGGGGGTAAAGAGACCCAGTACTTC. It translates to CASSTPTGGKETQYF.

The chain couples TRBV5-1 to TRBJ2-2; 8 nucleotides match TRBD1. The CDR3 runs 15 residues. Trimming at V came to 2 bases and at J to 7 bases, leaving 7 bases not matched to a gene. Germline V CDR1 and CDR2: SGHRS, YFSETQ. CDR3: CASSFSAGGVGELFF. CDR3 bases: TGCGCCAGCAGCTTTTCGGCAGGGGGCGTCGGGGAGCTGTTTTTT. The full variable domain, rest sourced from reference TRBV5-1 and TRBJ2-2, is KAGVTQTPRYLIKTRGQQVTLSCSPISGHRSVSWYQQTPGQGLQFLFEYFSETQRNKGNFPGRFSGRQFSNSRSEMNVSTLELGDSALYLCASSFSAGGVGELFFGEGSRLTVL.